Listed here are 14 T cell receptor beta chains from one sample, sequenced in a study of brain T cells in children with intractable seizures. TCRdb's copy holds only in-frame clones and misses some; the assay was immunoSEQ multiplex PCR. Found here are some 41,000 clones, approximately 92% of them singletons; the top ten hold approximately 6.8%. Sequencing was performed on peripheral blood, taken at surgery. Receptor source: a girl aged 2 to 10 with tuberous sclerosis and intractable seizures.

The CDR3: CASSSGGGTQYF. CDR3 nucleotide sequence: TGTGCCAGCAGCTCAGGCGGAGGGACCCAGTACTTC. The chain uses TRBV11-2 and TRBJ2-5, with D perhaps TRBD2 (5 bases). The CDR3 is 12 residues long. Germline assignment: CDR1 SGHAT and CDR2 FQNNGV. V shed 4 bases and J shed 7 bases, with 10 bases lying between them.

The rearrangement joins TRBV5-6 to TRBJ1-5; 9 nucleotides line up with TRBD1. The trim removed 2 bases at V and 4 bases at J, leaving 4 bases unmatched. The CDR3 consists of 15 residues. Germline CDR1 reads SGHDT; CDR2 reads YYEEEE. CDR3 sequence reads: CASSFWTGENQPQHF. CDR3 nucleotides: TGTGCCAGCAGCTTTTGGACAGGGGAAAATCAGCCCCAGCATTTT.

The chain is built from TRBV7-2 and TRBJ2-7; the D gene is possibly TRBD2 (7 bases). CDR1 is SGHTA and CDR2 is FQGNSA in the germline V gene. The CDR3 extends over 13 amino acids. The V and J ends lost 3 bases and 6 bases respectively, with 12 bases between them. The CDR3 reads CASSFHRGAEQYF. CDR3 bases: TGTGCCAGCAGCTTTCACCGGGGGGCCGAGCAGTACTTC.

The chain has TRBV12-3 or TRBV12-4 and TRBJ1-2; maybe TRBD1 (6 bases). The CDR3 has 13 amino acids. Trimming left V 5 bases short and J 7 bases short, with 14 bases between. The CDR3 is CASSPRGKGGYTF. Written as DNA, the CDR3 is TGTGCCAGCAGTCCGAGGGGGAAGGGTGGCTACACCTTC.

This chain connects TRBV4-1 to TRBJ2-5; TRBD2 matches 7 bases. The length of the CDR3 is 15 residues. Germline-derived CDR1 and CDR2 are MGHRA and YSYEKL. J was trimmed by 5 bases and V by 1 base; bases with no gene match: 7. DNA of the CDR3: TGCGCCAGCAGCCAAGTGGCGGGGGATGTTGAGACCCAGTACTTC. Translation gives CASSQVAGDVETQYF.

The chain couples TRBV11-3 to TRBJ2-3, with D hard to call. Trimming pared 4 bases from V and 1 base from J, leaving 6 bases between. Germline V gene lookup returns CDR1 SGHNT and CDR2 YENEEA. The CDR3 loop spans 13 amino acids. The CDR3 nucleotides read TGTGCCAGCAGCTCGCACCGCACAGATACGCAGTATTTT. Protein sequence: CASSSHRTDTQYF.

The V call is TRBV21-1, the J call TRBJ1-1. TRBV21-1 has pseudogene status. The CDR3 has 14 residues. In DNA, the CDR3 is TGTGCCAGCAGCAAAGCGGGGGATCTCACTGAAGCTTTCTTT. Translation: CASSKAGDLTEAFF.

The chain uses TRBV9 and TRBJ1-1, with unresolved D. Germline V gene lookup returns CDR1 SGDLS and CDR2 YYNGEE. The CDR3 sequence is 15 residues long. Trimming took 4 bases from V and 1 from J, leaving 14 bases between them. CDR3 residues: CASSPFESANTEAFF. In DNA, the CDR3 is TGTGCCAGCAGCCCCTTCGAGTCCGCGAACACTGAAGCTTTCTTT.

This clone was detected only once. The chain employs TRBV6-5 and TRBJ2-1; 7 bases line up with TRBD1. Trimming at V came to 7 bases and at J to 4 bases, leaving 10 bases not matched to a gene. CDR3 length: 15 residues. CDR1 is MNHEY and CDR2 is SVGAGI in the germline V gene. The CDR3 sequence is CASTLAPGQYNEQFF. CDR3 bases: TGTGCCAGCACCCTAGCCCCGGGACAGTACAATGAGCAGTTCTTC.

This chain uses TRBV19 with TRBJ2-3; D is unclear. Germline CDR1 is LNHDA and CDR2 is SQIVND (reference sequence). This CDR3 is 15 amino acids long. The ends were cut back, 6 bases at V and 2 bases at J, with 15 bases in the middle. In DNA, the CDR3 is TGTGCCAGTAGCCCCGGTAGGGCCCTCACAGATACGCAGTATTTT. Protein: CASSPGRALTDTQYF.

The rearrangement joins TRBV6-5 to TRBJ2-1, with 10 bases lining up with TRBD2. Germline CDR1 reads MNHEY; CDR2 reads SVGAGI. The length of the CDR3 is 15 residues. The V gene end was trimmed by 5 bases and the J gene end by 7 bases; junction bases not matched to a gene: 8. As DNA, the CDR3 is TGTGCCAGCAGTCGGTTCAGCGGGGGGGTGAATGAGCAGTTCTTC. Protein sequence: CASSRFSGGVNEQFF.

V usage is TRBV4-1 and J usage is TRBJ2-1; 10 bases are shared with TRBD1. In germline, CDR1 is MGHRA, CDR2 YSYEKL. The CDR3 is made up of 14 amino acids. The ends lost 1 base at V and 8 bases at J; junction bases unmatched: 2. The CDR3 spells CASSQGQGADEQFF. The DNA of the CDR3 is TGCGCCAGCAGCCAAGGACAGGGGGCCGATGAGCAGTTCTTC.

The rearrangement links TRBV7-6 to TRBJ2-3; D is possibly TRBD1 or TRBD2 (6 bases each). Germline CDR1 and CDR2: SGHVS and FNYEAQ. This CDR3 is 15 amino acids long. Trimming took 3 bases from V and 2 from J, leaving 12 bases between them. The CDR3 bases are TGTGCCAGCAGCTTCACGGGGGCCGCCACAGATACGCAGTATTTT. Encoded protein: CASSFTGAATDTQYF.

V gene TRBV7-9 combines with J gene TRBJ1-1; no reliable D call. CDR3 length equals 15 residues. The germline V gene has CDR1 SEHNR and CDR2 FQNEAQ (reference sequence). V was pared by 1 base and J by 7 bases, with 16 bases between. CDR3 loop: CASSLERARMGEAFF. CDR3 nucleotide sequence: TGTGCCAGCAGCTTAGAGAGGGCACGGATGGGTGAAGCTTTCTTT.